Each of the 27 T cell receptor beta chains below was sequenced from the same sample in a study of T cell repertoires in ileal Crohn's disease. The repertoire was sequenced with immunoSEQ multiplex PCR; TCRdb's copy has only in-frame clones and lacks some. The sample shows 10,000 to 15,000 clones, approximately 80% of them seen only once. As for time point: neoterminal ileum biopsy at postoperative endoscopy, about 6 months after surgery. Sequenced input: ileal tissue. The origin of the receptors is an adult with Crohn's disease.

The rearrangement joins TRBV19 to TRBJ1-5; weak D call: TRBD1 (6 bases). CDR3 length: 13 amino acids. V dropped 6 bases and J dropped 3 bases, with 9 bases sitting between them. In germline, CDR1 is LNHDA, CDR2 SQIVND (reference sequence). DNA for the CDR3: TGTGCCAGTAGACAGGGTTCCAATCAGCCCCAGCATTTT. It codes for CASRQGSNQPQHF.

V gene TRBV7-2 combines with J gene TRBJ2-5, with 12 bases lining up with TRBD1. Germline V gives CDR1 SGHTA, CDR2 FQGNSA. Losses at the gene ends were 3 bases for V and 5 bases for J; bases not matched to a gene: 7. This CDR3 is built from 16 residues. The CDR3 bases are TGTGCCAGCAGCTTGACGGGGACAGGGGGCCCGGAGACCCAGTACTTC. The encoded protein is CASSLTGTGGPETQYF.

The chain couples TRBV5-1 to TRBJ2-1, with D possibly TRBD2 on 6 matching bases. The CDR3 spans 13 residues. Looked up from germline, CDR1 is SGHRS and CDR2 is YFSETQ. The V end was cut by 7 bases, the J end by 6 bases, with 14 bases between. In DNA form, the CDR3 reads TGCGCCAGCCTCTCCGGGACTTCCAATGAGCAGTTCTTC. It translates to CASLSGTSNEQFF.

This chain joins TRBV2 and TRBJ2-1; 7 bases line up with TRBD2. Germline assignment: CDR1 SNHLY and CDR2 FYNNEI. CDR3 length: 14 residues. Unmatched junction bases numbered 7, after V lost 4 bases and J lost 7 bases. DNA of the CDR3: TGTGCCAGCAGTGGGGAGCGGGACTCTAATGAGCAGTTCTTC. The encoded protein is CASSGERDSNEQFF.

Of note for this clone: One junction end does not reproduce the germline sequence, and a read error may be involved. J is TRBJ1-2 and V is TRBV4-3; a weak D match, TRBD1 (5 bases). CDR1 and CDR2 (germline): LGHNA, YSLEER. This CDR3 has 13 amino acids. The chain's CDR3 is CASSWGGEWATLF. The CDR3 bases are TGCGCCAGCAGCTGGGGGGGGGAATGGGCTACACTATTC.

The V and J genes are TRBV18 and TRBJ2-7; D unclear. Germline lookup yields CDR1 KGHSH and CDR2 LQKENI. The ends were cut back, 1 base at V and 2 bases at J, with 12 bases in the middle. The CDR3 runs 15 residues. The CDR3 nucleotides are TGTGCCAGCTCACCACTAGCTGCCGATACCTACGAGCAGTACTTC. Amino acid sequence: CASSPLAADTYEQYF.

The CDR3 sequence is CASSLAGTGAYEQYF. The CDR3 DNA sequence: TGTGCCAGCAGCTTAGCTGGGACAGGGGCCTACGAGCAGTACTTC. The chain couples TRBV7-8 to TRBJ2-5; 10 bases are a match to TRBD1. The J call may be mistaken, given a closer DNA end match to TRBJ2-7. The CDR3 is made up of 15 amino acids. Germline V gives CDR1 SGHVS, CDR2 FQNEAQ.

The chain links TRBV29-1 to TRBJ2-7, with TRBD1 matching over 7 bases. Germline V CDR1 and CDR2: SQVTM, ANQGSEA. Trimming took 6 bases from V and 4 from J; bases not matched to a gene: 3. The CDR3 totals 11 residues. DNA for the CDR3: TGCAGCGTCAAGGGGGCTTACGAGCAGTACTTC. This translates into CSVKGAYEQYF.

The chain uses TRBV6-4 and TRBJ2-3, with 7 bases that match TRBD1. CDR1 and CDR2 from the germline V gene are MRHNA and SNTAGT. The V and J ends lost 3 bases and 4 bases, in that order; junction bases with no gene match: 7. The CDR3 length is 15 residues. DNA for the CDR3: TGTGCCAGCAGTGAGGGCACAGGGGTGTCAGATACGCAGTATTTT. Translating gives CASSEGTGVSDTQYF.

CDR3 DNA: TGTGCCACCAGCAGAGATCGAGGCTTGAACACTGAAGCTTTCTTT. Encoded protein: CATSRDRGLNTEAFF. The chain combines TRBV15 with TRBJ1-1; unclear D gene. V dropped 0 bases and J dropped 0 bases, with 8 bases sitting between them. This CDR3 is 15 amino acids long. Germline values: CDR1 LNHNV, CDR2 YYDKDF (reference sequence).

The rearrangement joins TRBV11-2 to TRBJ1-1; tentative D call: TRBD1 (5 bases). CDR1 is SGHAT, CDR2 FQNNGV, per germline. The CDR3 covers 15 residues. The V and J ends lost 4 bases and 5 bases respectively, with 17 bases between them. The CDR3 loop reads CASSSLVGGITEAFF. As DNA, the CDR3 is TGTGCCAGCAGCTCCTTAGTTGGGGGGATTACTGAAGCTTTCTTT. The full variable domain, rest sourced from reference TRBV11-2 and TRBJ1-1, is EAGVAQSPRYKIIEKRQSVAFWCNPISGHATLYWYQQILGQGPKLLIQFQNNGVVDDSQLPKDRFSAERLKGVDSTLKIQPAKLEDSAVYLCASSSLVGGITEAFFGQGTRLTVV.

J is TRBJ2-1 and V is TRBV5-1; 8 nucleotides match TRBD2. Per germline, CDR1 SGHRS and CDR2 YFSETQ. CDR3 length equals 17 residues. The J segment lost 8 bases and the V segment lost 0 bases, leaving 13 bases of the junction unmatched. The CDR3 sequence is CASSLGRGGRGADEQFF. CDR3 DNA sequence: TGCGCCAGCAGCTTGGGTCGGGGGGGCCGAGGGGCCGATGAGCAGTTCTTC.

This chain links TRBV18 with TRBJ2-7; D is perhaps TRBD1 (6 bases). The CDR3 spans 13 residues. Germline CDR1 KGHSH, CDR2 LQKENI. V shed 3 bases and J shed 2 bases, with 8 bases lying between them. The CDR3 region has the DNA TGTGCCAGCTCACCCCGACAGGCCTACGAGCAGTACTTC. Protein: CASSPRQAYEQYF.

The chain employs TRBV27 and TRBJ2-7; the D is unclear. Trimming shortened V by 7 bases and J by 4 bases, and 17 bases separated the two germline ends. Germline-derived CDR1 and CDR2 are MNHEY and SMNVEV (reference sequence). This CDR3 has 14 amino acids. CDR3 DNA: TGTGCCAGCACCCGAGCCCCCGACTCTTACGAGCAGTACTTC. Translated: CASTRAPDSYEQYF.

The rearrangement uses TRBV29-1 and TRBJ1-1; 9 nucleotides match TRBD1. Germline CDR1 is SQVTM and CDR2 is ANQGSEA. Unmatched junction bases numbered 8, after V lost 7 bases and J lost 2 bases. The CDR3 is made up of 14 amino acids. CDR3 loop: CSGGPQGANTEAFF. The CDR3 bases are TGCAGCGGGGGACCACAGGGGGCAAACACTGAAGCTTTCTTT. Using reference TRBV29-1 and TRBJ1-1 for the parts outside the CDR3, the full variable domain is SAVISQKPSRDICQRGTSLTIQCQVDSQVTMMFWYRQQPGQSLTLIATANQGSEATYESGFVIDKFPISRPNLTFSTLTVSNMSPEDSSIYLCSGGPQGANTEAFFGQGTRLTVV.

V gene TRBV6-4 combines with J gene TRBJ1-3, with TRBD1 matching 9 bases. This CDR3 contains 14 residues. CDR1 is MRHNA, CDR2 SNTAGT, per germline. The trim removed 10 bases at V and 1 base at J, leaving 5 bases unmatched. The CDR3 region has the DNA TGTGCCACCGGGACAGGGTTTTCTGGAAACACCATATATTTT. Translation gives CATGTGFSGNTIYF.

The chain links TRBV6-6 to TRBJ1-1; 8 bases fit TRBD1. Germline CDR1 MNHNY, CDR2 SVGAGI (reference sequence). This CDR3 contains 13 residues. The ends lost 5 bases at V and 6 bases at J; junction bases unmatched: 5. This CDR3 reads CASSDRGGSEAFF. The CDR3 DNA is TGTGCCAGCAGTGACAGGGGAGGGTCTGAAGCTTTCTTT.

The chain joins TRBV5-1 to TRBJ2-1; D not resolved. Germline V gene lookup returns CDR1 SGHRS and CDR2 YFSETQ. This CDR3 is 14 amino acids long. V gave up 2 bases and J gave up 0 bases, with 6 bases separating them. The CDR3 DNA reads as TGCGCCAGCAGCTTTGGTAGCTCCTACAATGAGCAGTTCTTC. It is translated as CASSFGSSYNEQFF.

CDR3 region: CASSVRGQGNTEAFF. In DNA, the CDR3 is TGTGCCAGTTCCGTTCGGGGACAGGGTAACACTGAAGCTTTCTTT. The chain uses TRBV19 and TRBJ1-1; 9 bases agree with TRBD1. The CDR3 covers 15 residues. The germline V gene has CDR1 LNHDA and CDR2 SQIVND (reference sequence). Losses at the gene ends were 8 bases for V and 2 bases for J; bases not matched to a gene: 9.

The chain couples TRBV6-7 to TRBJ1-1; TRBD1 is a possible D gene (5 bases). TRBV6-7 is labeled an ORF, and its function is uncertain. Trimming removed 0 bases at V and 1 base at J, with 12 bases between. This CDR3 has 16 amino acids. CDR3 region: CASSYSTQGGNTEAFF. CDR3 nucleotide sequence: TGTGCCAGCAGTTACTCGACCCAGGGAGGGAACACTGAAGCTTTCTTT.

The chain couples TRBV11-2 to TRBJ2-1; D possibly corresponds to TRBD1 (5 bases). This CDR3 contains 14 residues. Germline values: CDR1 SGHAT, CDR2 FQNNGV. Trimming shortened V by 1 base and J by 8 bases, and 12 bases separated the two germline ends. This chain's CDR3 is CASSLAWTKDEQFF. In DNA form, the CDR3 reads TGTGCCAGCAGCTTAGCATGGACAAAGGATGAGCAGTTCTTC. Full variable domain (remainder filled in from reference TRBV11-2 and TRBJ2-1): EAGVAQSPRYKIIEKRQSVAFWCNPISGHATLYWYQQILGQGPKLLIQFQNNGVVDDSQLPKDRFSAERLKGVDSTLKIQPAKLEDSAVYLCASSLAWTKDEQFFGPGTRLTVL.

This clone was picked up a small number of times. The chain recombines TRBV27 with TRBJ2-7, with TRBD2 matching over 10 bases. V shed 6 bases, J shed 6 bases, and the junction held 14 bases outside the gene matches. CDR1 and CDR2 (germline): MNHEY, SMNVEV (reference sequence). CDR3 length equals 16 residues. CDR3 nucleotide sequence: TGTGCCAGCAGGCGCTTATCCGGGACTAGCGTCGGCGAGCAGTACTTC. This gives the protein CASRRLSGTSVGEQYF.

The genes are TRBV6-5 and TRBJ2-7; possibly TRBD2 for D (7 bases). CDR3 length: 13 amino acids. V lost 7 bases, J lost 4 bases, and 14 bases lay in between. Germline CDR1 reads MNHEY; CDR2 reads SVGAGI. DNA of the CDR3: TGTGCCAGCAAGGGCGGGGGCCTTTACGAGCAGTACTTC. It translates to CASKGGGLYEQYF.

The gene calls are TRBV6-1 and TRBJ2-7; 8 nucleotides line up with TRBD2. The CDR3 is 13 amino acids. J gave up 3 bases and V 11 bases, and 9 bases lay outside the gene matches. Germline CDR1 reads MNHNS; CDR2 reads SASEGT. The CDR3 protein is CASESSGSYEQYF. The CDR3 nucleotides read TGTGCCTCTGAAAGCAGCGGGAGCTACGAGCAGTACTTC.

V and J are TRBV6-5 and TRBJ2-5, with 8 positions matching TRBD1. CDR1 MNHEY and CDR2 SVGAGI come from the germline V gene. After removal of 2 bases from V and 1 base from J, the junction contained 6 bases not matched to a gene. There are 16 residues in the CDR3. The CDR3 DNA follows: TGTGCCAGCAGTTACCTCTACAGGGGGGCCCAAGAGACCCAGTACTTC. It is translated as CASSYLYRGAQETQYF.

This clone has only a few counts. The chain uses TRBV28 and TRBJ2-7, with 11 bases lining up with TRBD1. This CDR3 comprises 16 residues. V trimming: 6 bases; J trimming: 4 bases; junction bases outside the gene matches: 11. CDR1 is MDHEN, CDR2 SYDVKM, per germline. Here the CDR3 reads CASSFPVRDRGYEQYF. The CDR3 nucleotides are TGTGCCAGCAGCTTTCCGGTCCGGGACAGGGGGTACGAGCAGTACTTC.

The gene calls are TRBV2 and TRBJ1-6; possible D gene TRBD1, 6 bases. CDR1 and CDR2 from the germline V gene are SNHLY and FYNNEI. V shed 2 bases and J shed 7 bases, with 12 bases lying between them. This CDR3 has 15 residues. The CDR3 DNA is TGTGCCAGCAGTGAAAGGCAGGGGAGCAATTCACCCCTCCACTTT. This codes for CASSERQGSNSPLHF.